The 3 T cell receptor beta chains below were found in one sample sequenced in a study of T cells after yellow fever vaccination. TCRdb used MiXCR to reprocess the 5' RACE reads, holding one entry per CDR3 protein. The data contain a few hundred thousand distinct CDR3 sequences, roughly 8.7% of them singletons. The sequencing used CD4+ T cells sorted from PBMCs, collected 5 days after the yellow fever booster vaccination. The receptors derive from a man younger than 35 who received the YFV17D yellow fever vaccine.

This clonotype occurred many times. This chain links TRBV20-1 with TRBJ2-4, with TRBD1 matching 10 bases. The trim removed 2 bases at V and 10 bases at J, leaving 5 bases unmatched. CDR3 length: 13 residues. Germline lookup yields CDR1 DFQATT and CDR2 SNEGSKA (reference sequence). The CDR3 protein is CSARSDRGWIQYF. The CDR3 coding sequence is TGCAGTGCTAGATCGGACAGGGGGTGGATTCAGTACTTC.

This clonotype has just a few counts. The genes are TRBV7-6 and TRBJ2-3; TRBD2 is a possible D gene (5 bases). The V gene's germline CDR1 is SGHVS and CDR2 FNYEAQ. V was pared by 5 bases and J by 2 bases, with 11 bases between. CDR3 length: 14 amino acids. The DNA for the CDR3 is TGTGCCAGCAGCACGAAGGGAGTCACAGATACGCAGTATTTT. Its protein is CASSTKGVTDTQYF.

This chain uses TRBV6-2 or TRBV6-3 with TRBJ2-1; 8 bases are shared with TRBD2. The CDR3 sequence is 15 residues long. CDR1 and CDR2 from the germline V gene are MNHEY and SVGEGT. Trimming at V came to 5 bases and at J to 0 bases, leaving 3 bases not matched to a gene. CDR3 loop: CASSQLAVSYNEQFF. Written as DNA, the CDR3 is TGTGCCAGCAGTCAACTAGCGGTCTCCTACAATGAGCAGTTCTTC.